This TCR beta chain was captured in a study of technical replicates of blood from a few donors. The assay was immunoSEQ multiplex PCR, and TCRdb's table has in-frame clones only and misses some. The profile shows about 97,000 clones, about 94% of them singletons. This CDR3 is built from 14 residues. Germline V lookup: CDR1 SGHTA, CDR2 FQGNSA. The V end was cut by 3 bases, the J end by 8 bases, with 13 bases between. The sequence was collected from a human donor in good health. The sequenced sample consisted of T cells isolated from PBMCs. The chain combines TRBV7-2 with TRBJ2-2; maybe TRBD1 (6 bases). DNA of the CDR3: TGTGCCAGCAGCTTCATGGGGGCTACAGGGGAGCTGTTTTTT. Protein: CASSFMGATGELFF.